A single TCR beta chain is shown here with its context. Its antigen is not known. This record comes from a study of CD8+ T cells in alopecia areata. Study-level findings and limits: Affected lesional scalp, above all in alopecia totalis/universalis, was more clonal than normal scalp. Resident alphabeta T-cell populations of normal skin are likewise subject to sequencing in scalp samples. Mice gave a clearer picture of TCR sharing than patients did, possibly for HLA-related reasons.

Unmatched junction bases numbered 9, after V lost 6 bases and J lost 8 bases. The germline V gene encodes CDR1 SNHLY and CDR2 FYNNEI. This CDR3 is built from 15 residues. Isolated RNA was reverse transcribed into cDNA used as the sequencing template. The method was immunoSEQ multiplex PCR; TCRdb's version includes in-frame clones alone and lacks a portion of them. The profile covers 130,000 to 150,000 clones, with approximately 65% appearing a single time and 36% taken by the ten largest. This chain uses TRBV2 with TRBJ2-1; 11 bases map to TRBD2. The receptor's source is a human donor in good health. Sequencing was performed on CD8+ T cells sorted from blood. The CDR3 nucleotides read TGTGCCAGCAGCCCCGGGACTAGCGGATTCGATGAGCAGTTCTTC. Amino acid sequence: CASSPGTSGFDEQFF.